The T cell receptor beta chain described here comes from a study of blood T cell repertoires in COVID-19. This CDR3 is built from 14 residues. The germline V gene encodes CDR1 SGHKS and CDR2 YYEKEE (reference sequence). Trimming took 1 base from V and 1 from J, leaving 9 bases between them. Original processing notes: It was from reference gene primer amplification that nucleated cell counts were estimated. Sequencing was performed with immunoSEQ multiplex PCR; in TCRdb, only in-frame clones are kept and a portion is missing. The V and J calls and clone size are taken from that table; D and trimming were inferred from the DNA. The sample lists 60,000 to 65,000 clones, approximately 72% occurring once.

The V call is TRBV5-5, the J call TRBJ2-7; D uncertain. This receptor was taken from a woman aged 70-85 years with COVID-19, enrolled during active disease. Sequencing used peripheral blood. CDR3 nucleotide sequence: TGTGCCAGCAGCTTGTTCGCAGGATCCTACGAGCAGTACTTC. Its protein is CASSLFAGSYEQYF.